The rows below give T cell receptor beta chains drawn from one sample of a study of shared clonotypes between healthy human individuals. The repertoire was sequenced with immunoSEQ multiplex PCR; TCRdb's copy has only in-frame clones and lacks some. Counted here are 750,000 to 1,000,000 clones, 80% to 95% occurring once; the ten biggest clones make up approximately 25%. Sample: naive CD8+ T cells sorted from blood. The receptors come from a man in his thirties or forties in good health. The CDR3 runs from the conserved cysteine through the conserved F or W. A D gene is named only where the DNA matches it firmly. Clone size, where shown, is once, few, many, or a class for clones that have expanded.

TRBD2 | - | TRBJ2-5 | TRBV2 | TGTGCCAGCAGGGAGACTAGCGGGATTCAAGAGACCCAGTACTTC | CASRETSGIQETQYF
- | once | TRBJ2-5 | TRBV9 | TGTGCCAGCAGCAGCTCCGGGCTCAAAGAGACCCAGTACTTC | CASSSSGLKETQYF
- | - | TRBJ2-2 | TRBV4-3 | TGCGCCAGCAGCCACCCGGGACCGAGCACCGGGGAGCTGTTTTTT | CASSHPGPSTGELFF
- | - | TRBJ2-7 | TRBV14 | TGTGCCAGCGGGGCCCTGCCCTACGAGCAGTACTTC | CASGALPYEQYF
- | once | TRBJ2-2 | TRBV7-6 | TGTGCCAGCAGCATTAGACAGGAAGGGAACACCGGGGAGCTGTTTTTT | CASSIRQEGNTGELFF
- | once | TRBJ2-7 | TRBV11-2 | TGTGCCAGCAGCTTACGGTGGGGAAGCTCCTACGAGCAGTACTTC | CASSLRWGSSYEQYF
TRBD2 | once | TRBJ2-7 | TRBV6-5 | TGTGCCAGCAGGACAAGCGGGGCGGTCGAGCAGTACTTC | CASRTSGAVEQYF
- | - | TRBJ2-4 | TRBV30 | TGTGCCTGGAGTGTAGGGGCCAAAAACATTCAGTACTTC | CAWSVGAKNIQYF
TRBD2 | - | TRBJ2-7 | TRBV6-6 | TGTGCCAGCAGTTCTATCCGGGAGGGAATAACCTACGAGCAGTACTTC | CASSSIREGITYEQYF
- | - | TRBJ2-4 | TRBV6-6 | TGTGCCAGCAGTTACTCCCCGAAAAACATTCAGTACTTC | CASSYSPKNIQYF
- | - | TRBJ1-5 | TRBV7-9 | TGTGCCAGCAGCTTAACTAATAGCAATCAGCCCCAGCATTTT | CASSLTNSNQPQHF
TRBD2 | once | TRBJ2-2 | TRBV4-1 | TGCGCCAGCAGCCAAGTAATCGTACTAGCGGGATACACCGGGGAGCTGTTTTTT | CASSQVIVLAGYTGELFF
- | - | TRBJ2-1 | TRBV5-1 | TGCGCCAGCAGCTTGGAATACTACAATGAGCAGTTCTTC | CASSLEYYNEQFF
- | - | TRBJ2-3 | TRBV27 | TGTGCCAGCAGTTTAAGCCTCGTGGTAACAGATACGCAGTATTTT | CASSLSLVVTDTQYF
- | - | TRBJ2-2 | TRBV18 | TGTGCCAGCTCACCTGCTGACATCACCGGGGAGCTGTTTTTT | CASSPADITGELFF
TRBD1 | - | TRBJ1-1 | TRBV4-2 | TGTGCCAGCAGCTTGCAGGGGGAGGACACTGAAGCTTTCTTT | CASSLQGEDTEAFF
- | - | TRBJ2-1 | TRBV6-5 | TGTGCCAGCAGTTACGACAACCCCTACAATGAGCAGTTCTTC | CASSYDNPYNEQFF
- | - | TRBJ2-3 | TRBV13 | TGTGCCAGCAGACCGCGGGCAGGGGCAGATACGCAGTATTTT | CASRPRAGADTQYF
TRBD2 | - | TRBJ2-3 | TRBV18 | TGTGCCAGCTCACCATATGTCGGGACTAGCGGGTCAGATACGCAGTATTTT | CASSPYVGTSGSDTQYF
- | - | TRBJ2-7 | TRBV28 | TGTGCCAGCAGTCCACCGCAGACCGAGGCCTACGAGCAGTACTTC | CASSPPQTEAYEQYF
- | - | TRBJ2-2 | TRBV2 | TGTGCCAGTCTGGAGGGGATCGGGGAGCTGTTTTTT | CASLEGIGELFF
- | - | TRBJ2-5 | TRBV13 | TGTGCCAGCAGCCCCACAGTGGGGGAGACCCAGTACTTC | CASSPTVGETQYF
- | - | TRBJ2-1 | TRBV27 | TGTGCCAGCAGTTTATTAGGCCAGGGTCCCTACAATGAGCAGTTCTTC | CASSLLGQGPYNEQFF
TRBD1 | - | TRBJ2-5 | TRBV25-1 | TGTGCCAGCAGAAAAACACAGGGGTACCAAGAGACCCAGTACTTC | CASRKTQGYQETQYF
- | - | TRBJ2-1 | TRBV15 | TGTGCCACCAGCAGGATTAGCCGAAACTCCTACAATGAGCAGTTCTTC | CATSRISRNSYNEQFF
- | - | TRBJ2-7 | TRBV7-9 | TGTGCCAGCAGCCCAACGGACCGCTACGAGCAGTACTTC | CASSPTDRYEQYF
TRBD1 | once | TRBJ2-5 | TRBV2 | TGTGCCAGCAGTGAAGCCGGGACAGGAGAAGAGACCCAGTACTTC | CASSEAGTGEETQYF
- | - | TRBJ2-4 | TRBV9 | TGTGCCAGCAGCGGGACGGTAAACATTCAGTACTTC | CASSGTVNIQYF
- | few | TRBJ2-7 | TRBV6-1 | TGTGCCAGCATTTTCGGAGTCTACGAGCAGTACTTC | CASIFGVYEQYF
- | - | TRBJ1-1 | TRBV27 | TGTGCCAGCAGTCCGGCCTCGACAGGGAACACTGAAGCTTTCTTT | CASSPASTGNTEAFF
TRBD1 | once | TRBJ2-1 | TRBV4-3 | TGCGCCAGCAGCTATAAACAGGGGGCTAAAGGCCCCTCCTACAATGAGCAGTTCTTC | CASSYKQGAKGPSYNEQFF
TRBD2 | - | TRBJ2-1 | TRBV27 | TGTGCCAGCCTCACTCGACTAGCGGGGGCTACCGATGAGCAGTTCTTC | CASLTRLAGATDEQFF
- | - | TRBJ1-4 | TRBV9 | TGTGCCAGCAGCGTAGACGGGAGTAAACTGTTTTTT | CASSVDGSKLFF
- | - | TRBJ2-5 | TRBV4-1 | TGCGCCAGCAGCCAAGAGGACCAAGAGACCCAGTACTTC | CASSQEDQETQYF
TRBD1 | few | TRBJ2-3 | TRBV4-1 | TGCGCCAGCAGCCTCGACAGGGAAGGCGCAGATACGCAGTATTTT | CASSLDREGADTQYF
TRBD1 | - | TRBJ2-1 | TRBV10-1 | TGCGCCAGCAGTGAGTCGACAGGGTACAATGAGCAGTTCTTC | CASSESTGYNEQFF
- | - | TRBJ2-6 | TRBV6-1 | TGTGCCAGCAGTGCACTGGGGGCCAACGTCCTGACTTTC | CASSALGANVLTF
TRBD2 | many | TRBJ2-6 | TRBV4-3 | TGCGCCAGCAGCCAAGATCGGGGGGCTGGGGCCAACGTCCTGACTTTC | CASSQDRGAGANVLTF
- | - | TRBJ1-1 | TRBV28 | TGTGCCAGCAGTTCAAAGACATTCCCAGCTTTCTTT | CASSSKTFPAFF
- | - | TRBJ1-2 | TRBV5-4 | TGTGCCAGCAGCACCAGAGGGGGGAACTATGGCTACACCTTC | CASSTRGGNYGYTF
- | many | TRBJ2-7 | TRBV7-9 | TGTGCCAGCAGCTTATCTGGCGAGGCCTACGAGCAGTACTTC | CASSLSGEAYEQYF
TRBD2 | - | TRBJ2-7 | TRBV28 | TGTGCCAGCAGCCCGGGACTACTCTACGAGCAGTACTTC | CASSPGLLYEQYF
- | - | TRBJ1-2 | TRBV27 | TGTGCCAGCAGTGTTCGGGGGCCTAACTATGGCTACACCTTC | CASSVRGPNYGYTF
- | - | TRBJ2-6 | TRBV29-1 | TGCAGCGTGGGGTTGGGCAGGGACTCCTCTGGGGCCAACGTCCTGACTTTC | CSVGLGRDSSGANVLTF
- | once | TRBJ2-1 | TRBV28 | TGTGCCAGCAGCCTCCCTTACAGGCAAAGCTCCTACAATGAGCAGTTCTTC | CASSLPYRQSSYNEQFF
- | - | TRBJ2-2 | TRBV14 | TGTGCCAGCAGCCCCCAGGACACCGGGGAGCTGTTTTTT | CASSPQDTGELFF
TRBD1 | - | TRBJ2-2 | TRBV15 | TGTGCCACCACCCGGGACAGGGGCAGCACCGGGGAGCTGTTTTTT | CATTRDRGSTGELFF
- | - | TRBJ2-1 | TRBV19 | TGTGAAGTAGGGGGATACAATGAGCAGTTCTTC | CEVGGYNEQFF
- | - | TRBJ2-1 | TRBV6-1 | TGTGCCAGCAGTGAAGGGGTTGAGCAGTTCTTC | CASSEGVEQFF
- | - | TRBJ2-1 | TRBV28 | TGTGCCAGCTATTGGCGGGTGGGGGATGAGCAGTTCTTC | CASYWRVGDEQFF
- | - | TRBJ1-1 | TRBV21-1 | - | CASSKGFGTGAEAFF
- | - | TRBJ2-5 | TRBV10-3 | TGTGCCATTAGGGGGGACAGCAACCAAGAGACCCAGTACTTC | CAIRGDSNQETQYF